This T cell receptor beta chain appears in the sequencing data of a study of blood T cell repertoires in COVID-19. Repertoires were generated with immunoSEQ multiplex PCR, while TCRdb's copy carries only in-frame clones and drops some. In the table there are approximately 120,000 clones, 60% to 85% of which are singletons. This clone was picked up a small number of times. The V gene end was trimmed by 4 bases and the J gene end by 6 bases; junction bases not matched to a gene: 3. The CDR3 runs 14 residues. CDR1 and CDR2 (germline): MNHEY, SVGEGT. Source material: peripheral blood. This chain links TRBV6-2 or TRBV6-3 with TRBJ2-2, with 9 bases aligning to TRBD1. This TCR came from a human donor in a cohort sampled during active or convalescent COVID-19. The CDR3 region is CASSSWTGAGELFF. In DNA form, the CDR3 reads TGTGCCAGCAGTTCCTGGACAGGGGCCGGGGAGCTGTTTTTT.